These 21 T cell receptor beta chains came from one sample sequenced in a study of blood T cell repertoires in COVID-19. The table came from immunoSEQ multiplex PCR; TCRdb's copy has only in-frame clones and leaves some out. The table lists approximately 65,000 clones, around 80% of them singletons. Source material: peripheral blood. The source of these receptors is a human donor in a cohort sampled during active COVID-19.

The chain is built from TRBV7-6 and TRBJ1-6, with 10 bases identical to TRBD1. CDR1 and CDR2 (germline): SGHVS, FNYEAQ. With V trimmed by 10 bases and J by 10 bases, 7 bases remained unmatched. The CDR3 has 13 residues. This CDR3 is CATGTGDSSPLHF. In DNA form, the CDR3 reads TGTGCCACCGGGACAGGGGATAGCTCACCCCTCCACTTT.

The chain combines TRBV6-2 or TRBV6-3 with TRBJ2-1, with 7 nucleotides matching TRBD1. The germline CDR1 and CDR2 sequences are MNHEY and SVGEGT. V dropped 2 bases and J dropped 0; count of bases not matched to a gene: 4. CDR3 length equals 16 residues. Written as DNA, the CDR3 is TGTGCCAGCAGTTACCGGCACAGGGGCTCCTACAATGAGCAGTTCTTC. Its translation is CASSYRHRGSYNEQFF.

This chain uses TRBV24-1 with TRBJ2-7, with 8 bases lining up with TRBD1. CDR3 length: 16 residues. The junction had 6 bases not matched to a gene; V was cut back by 3 bases and J by 0 bases. Looked up from germline, CDR1 is KGHDR and CDR2 is SFDVKD. As DNA, the CDR3 is TGTGCCACCAGTGATACCGGGACAGGAGGCTCCTACGAGCAGTACTTC. Translation: CATSDTGTGGSYEQYF.

This CDR3 is CASRPRGGGNQPQHF. CDR3 DNA: TGTGCCAGCAGACCCCGGGGGGGAGGCAATCAGCCCCAGCATTTT. The chain employs TRBV28 and TRBJ1-5, with D possibly matching TRBD1 (5 bases). CDR1 MDHEN and CDR2 SYDVKM come from the germline V gene. V dropped 6 bases and J dropped 2 bases, with 14 bases sitting between them. The CDR3 totals 15 residues.

The chain recombines TRBV5-1 with TRBJ1-2; D is ambiguous. V dropped 0 bases and J dropped 8 bases, with 11 bases sitting between them. Germline loops: CDR1 SGHRS, CDR2 YFSETQ. The CDR3 consists of 13 residues. CDR3 sequence reads: CASSLGTQFGYTF. In DNA form, the CDR3 reads TGCGCCAGCAGCTTGGGCACCCAGTTCGGCTACACCTTC.

The chain has TRBV11-3 and TRBJ2-1; D might be TRBD1 (5 bases). The V gene lost 4 bases and the J gene lost 8 bases, with 9 bases spanning the gap. In germline, CDR1 is SGHNT, CDR2 YENEEA. This CDR3 comprises 12 residues. CDR3 nucleotide sequence: TGTGCCAGCAGCTCAGGGTTCGATGAGCAGTTCTTC. Protein product: CASSSGFDEQFF.

The chain employs TRBV23-1 and TRBJ2-1; 9 positions match TRBD1. TRBV23-1 is an ORF, with its function uncertain. The V segment lost 3 bases and the J segment 4 bases; nucleotides outside the gene matches: 7. The CDR3 covers 16 residues. The DNA for the CDR3 is TGCGCCAGCAGTCATGCTCCGGGACAGGGTTACAATGAGCAGTTCTTC. Its translation: CASSHAPGQGYNEQFF.

A word on this clone: Sequence at one end of the junction differs from germline and may be a read error. CDR3 sequence: CASRESGNTGELFF. The CDR3 nucleotides are TGTGCCAGCAGAGAATCAGGGAACACCGGGGAGCTGTTTTTT. The chain uses TRBV25-1 and TRBJ2-2; D is ambiguous. The germline CDR1 and CDR2 sequences are MGHDK and SYGVNS. This CDR3 is built from 14 residues. The full variable domain, in which reference TRBV25-1 and TRBJ2-2 provide the parts outside the CDR3, is EADIYQTPRYLVIGTGKKITLECSQTMGHDKMYWYQQDPGMELHLIHYSYGVNSTEKGDLSSESTVSRIRTEHFPLTLESARPSHTSQYLCASRESGNTGELFFGEGSRLTVL.

This clone is a singleton in its sample. The chain links TRBV30 to TRBJ2-6; maybe TRBD1 (6 bases). V lost 2 bases and J 4 bases, leaving 9 bases between the germline ends. Germline CDR1 GTSNPN, CDR2 SVGIG (reference sequence). The CDR3 runs to 14 residues. CDR3 in DNA: TGTGCCTGGAGTACCGGGACAGGGGCCAACGTCCTGACTTTC. This codes for CAWSTGTGANVLTF.

V and J are TRBV7-2 and TRBJ1-5, with a tentative D call TRBD1 (6 bases). V was shortened by 3 bases and J by 6 bases, with 12 bases between the two germline ends. The CDR3 is 14 amino acids. Per the germline V gene, CDR1 is SGHTA and CDR2 is FQGNSA. The CDR3 DNA reads as TGTGCCAGCAGCTTGGGGGCTAGGGGTCAGCCCCAGCATTTT. Its translation is CASSLGARGQPQHF.

The chain recombines TRBV2 with TRBJ1-4; TRBD1 might be the D (6 bases). This CDR3 has 15 amino acids. CDR1 and CDR2 from the germline V gene are SNHLY and FYNNEI. V shed 8 bases and J shed 4 bases, with 17 bases lying between them. The DNA for the CDR3 is TGTGCCAGCGGCCCAAGAAGGGGGGGTAATGAAAAACTGTTTTTT. Protein product: CASGPRRGGNEKLFF. Variable domain in full (rest from reference TRBV2 and TRBJ1-4): EPEVTQTPSHQVTQMGQEVILRCVPISNHLYFYWYRQILGQKVEFLVSFYNNEISEKSEIFDDQFSVERPDGSNFTLKIRSTKLEDSAMYFCASGPRRGGNEKLFFGSGTQLSVL.

The table lists this clone with a count of one. The chain combines TRBV6-5 with TRBJ2-1; D perhaps matches TRBD1 (5 bases). Germline lookup yields CDR1 MNHEY and CDR2 SVGAGI. The CDR3 has 15 amino acids. V dropped 5 bases and J dropped 0 bases, with 11 bases sitting between them. The CDR3 DNA reads TGTGCCAGCAGTAGCAGCCAGGGCTCCTACAATGAGCAGTTCTTC. This gives the protein CASSSSQGSYNEQFF.

The J gene is TRBJ2-2, the V gene TRBV29-1, with 14 nucleotides matching TRBD2. There are 16 residues in the CDR3. V lost 7 bases to trimming and J lost 6 bases; unmatched junction nucleotides: 10. Germline CDR1 is SQVTM and CDR2 is ANQGSEA. The CDR3 DNA follows: TGCAGCGCAACCGGGACTAGCGGGAGAGGGGCCGGGGAGCTGTTTTTT. Protein: CSATGTSGRGAGELFF.

The rearrangement links TRBV28 to TRBJ2-5; D not certain. The V and J ends lost 2 bases and 4 bases respectively, with 11 bases between them. The CDR3 is 14 residues long. In germline, CDR1 is MDHEN, CDR2 SYDVKM. The CDR3 reads CASSLLGLGETQYF. The CDR3 bases are TGTGCCAGCAGTTTACTAGGTTTGGGAGAGACCCAGTACTTC.

The chain is built from TRBV29-1 and TRBJ1-1, with a weak D call TRBD1 (5 bases). Trimming removed 0 bases at V and 11 bases at J, with 22 bases between. The V gene's germline CDR1 is SQVTM and CDR2 ANQGSEA. This CDR3 region has 15 residues. The DNA for the CDR3 is TGCAGCGTTGAAGATTCTGGCAGTATGGGACGGGAGGCTTTCTTT. Encoded protein: CSVEDSGSMGREAFF.

Only one count was recorded for this clone. CDR3 coding DNA: TGCAGCGTTGAAGAAGTCAGGGGATATGGCTACACCTTC. This translates into CSVEEVRGYGYTF. V gene TRBV29-1 combines with J gene TRBJ1-2; D is possibly TRBD1 (6 bases). Trimming removed 0 bases at V and 5 bases at J, with 10 bases between. This CDR3 spans 13 amino acids. The germline V gene has CDR1 SQVTM and CDR2 ANQGSEA.

The rearrangement uses TRBV7-9 and TRBJ2-7; tentative D call: TRBD1 (6 bases). V was clipped by 5 bases and J by 4 bases, with 21 bases between them. CDR1 and CDR2 from the germline V gene are SEHNR and FQNEAQ (reference sequence). The CDR3 sequence is 16 residues long. The CDR3 reads CASSPRQGQAVYEQYF. CDR3 nucleotide sequence: TGTGCCAGCAGCCCTCGGCAGGGGCAGGCAGTGTACGAGCAGTACTTC.

Only a few counts were recorded for this clone. The CDR3 here is CASRGLAGYNEQFF. CDR3 DNA: TGTGCCAGCAGAGGACTAGCGGGTTACAATGAGCAGTTCTTC. The J gene is TRBJ2-1, the V gene TRBV11-2; TRBD2 aligns across 11 bases. This CDR3 has 14 residues. Germline V lookup: CDR1 SGHAT, CDR2 FQNNGV. J lost 4 bases, V lost 6 bases, and 2 bases had no gene match.

The V call is TRBV7-2, the J call TRBJ2-5, with D unresolved. V lost 3 bases to trimming and J lost 0 bases, with 5 bases between them. This CDR3 region has 13 residues. Germline CDR1 and CDR2: SGHTA and FQGNSA. The CDR3 is CASSFSDQETQYF. For the CDR3, the DNA is TGTGCCAGCAGCTTTTCAGACCAAGAGACCCAGTACTTC. The whole variable domain, remainder taken from reference TRBV7-2 and TRBJ2-5, is GAGVSQSPSNKVTEKGKDVELRCDPISGHTALYWYRQSLGQGLEFLIYFQGNSAPDKSGLPSDRFSAERTGGSVSTLTIQRTQQEDSAVYLCASSFSDQETQYFGPGTRLLVL.

The rearrangement links TRBV12-3 or TRBV12-4 to TRBJ2-7; TRBD1 matches at 8 bases. The J segment lost 2 bases and the V segment lost 5 bases, leaving 2 bases of the junction unmatched. The CDR3 runs to 13 residues. Here the CDR3 reads CASSTDRAYEQYF. The CDR3 DNA follows: TGTGCCAGCAGTACGGACAGGGCCTACGAGCAGTACTTC.

The chain couples TRBV5-6 to TRBJ2-2, with D possibly being TRBD2 (6 bases). The CDR3 loop spans 16 amino acids. With 2 bases removed from V and 0 bases from J, the gap between germline ends came to 11 bases. CDR1 is SGHDT, CDR2 YYEEEE, per germline. The CDR3 DNA follows: TGTGCCAGCAGCTTCGCCGGGACTGCGAACACCGGGGAGCTGTTTTTT. Translated: CASSFAGTANTGELFF.